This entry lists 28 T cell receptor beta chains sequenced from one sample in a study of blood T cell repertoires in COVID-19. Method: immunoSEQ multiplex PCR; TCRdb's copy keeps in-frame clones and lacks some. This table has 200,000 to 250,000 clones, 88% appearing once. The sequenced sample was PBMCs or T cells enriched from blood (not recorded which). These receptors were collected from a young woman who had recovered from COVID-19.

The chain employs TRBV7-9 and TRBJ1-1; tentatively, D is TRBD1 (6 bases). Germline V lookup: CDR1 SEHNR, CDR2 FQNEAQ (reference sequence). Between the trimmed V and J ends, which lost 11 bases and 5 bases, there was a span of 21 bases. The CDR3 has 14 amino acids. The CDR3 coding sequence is TGTGCCGGTAGAGAACAGGCCAGGGGTACTGAAGCTTTCTTT. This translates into CAGREQARGTEAFF.

For the CDR3, the DNA is TGCGCCAGCAGCTCCGGACAGGGGGCTTTCCCACCCCTCCACTTT. Translated: CASSSGQGAFPPLHF. The chain joins TRBV5-1 to TRBJ1-6, with TRBD1 identical over 11 bases. The trim removed 3 bases at V and 11 bases at J, leaving 7 bases unmatched. This CDR3 is 15 amino acids long. Germline V lookup: CDR1 SGHRS, CDR2 YFSETQ.

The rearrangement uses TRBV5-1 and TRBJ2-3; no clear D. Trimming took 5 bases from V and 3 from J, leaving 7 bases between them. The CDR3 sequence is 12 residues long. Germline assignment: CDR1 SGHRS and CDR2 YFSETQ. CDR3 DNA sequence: TGCGCCAGCAGAGTCCGGACAGATACGCAGTATTTT. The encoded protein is CASRVRTDTQYF.

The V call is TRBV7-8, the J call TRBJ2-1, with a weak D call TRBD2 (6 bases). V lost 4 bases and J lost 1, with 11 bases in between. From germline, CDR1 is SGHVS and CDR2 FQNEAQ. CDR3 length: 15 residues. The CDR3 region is CASSSGGPSYNEQFF. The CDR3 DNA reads TGTGCCAGCAGCTCCGGGGGTCCATCCTACAATGAGCAGTTCTTC.

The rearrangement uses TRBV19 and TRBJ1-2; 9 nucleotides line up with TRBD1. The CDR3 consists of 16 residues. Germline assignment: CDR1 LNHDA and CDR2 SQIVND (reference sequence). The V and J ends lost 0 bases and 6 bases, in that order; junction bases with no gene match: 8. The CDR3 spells CASSIEFGGQGNGYTF. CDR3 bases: TGTGCCAGTAGTATAGAATTCGGGGGACAGGGAAATGGCTACACCTTC.

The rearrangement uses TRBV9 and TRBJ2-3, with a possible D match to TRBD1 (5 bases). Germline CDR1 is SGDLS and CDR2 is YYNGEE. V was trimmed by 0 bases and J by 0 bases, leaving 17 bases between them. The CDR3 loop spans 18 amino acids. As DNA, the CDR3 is TGTGCCAGCAGCGTAGTGGCTGACAGACGGCTTAGCACAGATACGCAGTATTTT. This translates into CASSVVADRRLSTDTQYF.

The CDR3 bases are TGTGCCAGCAGGCACAGGGTGAACACTGAAGCTTTCTTT. Encoded protein: CASRHRVNTEAFF. The J gene is TRBJ1-1, the V gene TRBV5-8; D is perhaps TRBD1 (6 bases). This CDR3 is 13 amino acids long. From germline, CDR1 is SGHTS and CDR2 YDEGEE. Trimming stripped 5 bases from V and 0 bases from J, with 8 bases between.

Written as DNA, the CDR3 is TGTGCCAGCACTGGGACACCGTCTAACTATGGCTACACCTTC. As protein: CASTGTPSNYGYTF. This chain connects TRBV2 to TRBJ1-2, with D perhaps matching TRBD1 (6 bases). Germline V gene data show CDR1 as SNHLY and CDR2 as FYNNEI. The germline V and J ends were trimmed by 7 bases and 0 bases, with 12 bases remaining between them. This CDR3 is 14 amino acids long. Full variable domain (outside the CDR3, taken from reference TRBV2 and TRBJ1-2): EPEVTQTPSHQVTQMGQEVILRCVPISNHLYFYWYRQILGQKVEFLVSFYNNEISEKSEIFDDQFSVERPDGSNFTLKIRSTKLEDSAMYFCASTGTPSNYGYTFGSGTRLTVV.

CDR3 sequence reads: CASSQDYLTEAFF. The CDR3 region has the DNA TGTGCCAGCAGCCAAGATTATCTTACTGAAGCTTTCTTT. The chain combines TRBV14 with TRBJ1-1; D ambiguous. V shed 0 bases and J shed 5 bases, with 7 bases lying between them. The V gene's germline CDR1 is SGHDN and CDR2 FVKESK. The CDR3 is made up of 13 amino acids.

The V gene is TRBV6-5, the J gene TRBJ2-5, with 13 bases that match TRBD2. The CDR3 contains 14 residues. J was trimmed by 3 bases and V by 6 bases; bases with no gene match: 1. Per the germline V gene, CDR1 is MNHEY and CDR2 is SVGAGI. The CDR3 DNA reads TGTGCCAGCAGACTAGCGGGGGGGAAAGAGACCCAGTACTTC. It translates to CASRLAGGKETQYF.

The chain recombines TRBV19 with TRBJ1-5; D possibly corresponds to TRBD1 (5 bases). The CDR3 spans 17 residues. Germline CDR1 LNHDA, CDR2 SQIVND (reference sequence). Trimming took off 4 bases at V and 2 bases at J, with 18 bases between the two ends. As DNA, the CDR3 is TGTGCCAGTAGTACGGGGACTTCTCAACGGGGCAATCAGCCCCAGCATTTT. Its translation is CASSTGTSQRGNQPQHF.

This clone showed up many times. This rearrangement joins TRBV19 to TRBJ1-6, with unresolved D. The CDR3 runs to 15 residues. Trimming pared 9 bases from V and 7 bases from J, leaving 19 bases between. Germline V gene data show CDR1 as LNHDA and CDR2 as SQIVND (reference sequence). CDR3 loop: CASHPPGEENSPLHF. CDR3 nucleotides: TGTGCCAGCCACCCCCCGGGAGAAGAGAATTCACCCCTCCACTTT.

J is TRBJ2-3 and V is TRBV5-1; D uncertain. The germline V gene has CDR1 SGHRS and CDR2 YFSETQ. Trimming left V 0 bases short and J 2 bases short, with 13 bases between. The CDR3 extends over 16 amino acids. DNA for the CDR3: TGCGCCAGCAGCTTGGAAGGCCAGGCCCACACAGATACGCAGTATTTT. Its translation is CASSLEGQAHTDTQYF.

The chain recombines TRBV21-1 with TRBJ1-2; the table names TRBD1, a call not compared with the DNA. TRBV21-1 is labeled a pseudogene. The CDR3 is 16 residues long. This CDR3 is CASSKVGGPDNYGYTF. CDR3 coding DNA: TGTGCCAGCAGCAAAGTTGGGGGCCCGGATAACTATGGCTACACCTTC.

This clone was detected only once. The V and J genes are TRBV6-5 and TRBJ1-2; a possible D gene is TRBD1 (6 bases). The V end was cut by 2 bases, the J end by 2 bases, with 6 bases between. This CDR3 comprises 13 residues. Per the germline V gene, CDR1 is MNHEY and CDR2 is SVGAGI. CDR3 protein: CASSYGQNYGYTF. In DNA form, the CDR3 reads TGTGCCAGCAGTTACGGACAGAACTATGGCTACACCTTC.

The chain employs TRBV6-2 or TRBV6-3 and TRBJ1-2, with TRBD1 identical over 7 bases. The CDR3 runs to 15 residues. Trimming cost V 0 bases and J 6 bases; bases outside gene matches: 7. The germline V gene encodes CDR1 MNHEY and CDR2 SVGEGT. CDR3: CASSYSRDRGNGYTF. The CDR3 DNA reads TGTGCCAGCAGTTACTCGAGGGACAGAGGGAATGGCTACACCTTC.

The CDR3 loop reads CASSITTGIYGYTF. The CDR3, as DNA: TGTGCCAGTAGTATAACCACAGGGATCTATGGCTACACCTTC. This sequence joins TRBV19 and TRBJ1-2; D is perhaps TRBD1 (6 bases). This CDR3 comprises 14 residues. Trimming stripped 2 bases from V and 4 bases from J, with 11 bases between. Germline CDR1 reads LNHDA; CDR2 reads SQIVND (reference sequence).

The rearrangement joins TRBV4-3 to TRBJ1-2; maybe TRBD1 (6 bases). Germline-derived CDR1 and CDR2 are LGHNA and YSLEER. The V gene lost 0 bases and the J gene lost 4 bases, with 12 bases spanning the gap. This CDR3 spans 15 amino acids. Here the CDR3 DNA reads TGCGCCAGCAGCCAAGATCAGAGGGGGACCTATGGCTACACCTTC. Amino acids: CASSQDQRGTYGYTF.

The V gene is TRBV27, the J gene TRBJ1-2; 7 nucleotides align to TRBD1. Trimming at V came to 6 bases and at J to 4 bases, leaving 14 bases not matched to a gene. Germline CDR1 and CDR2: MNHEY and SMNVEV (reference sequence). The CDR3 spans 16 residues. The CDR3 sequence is CASRPSGQGGIYGYTF. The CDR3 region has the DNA TGTGCCAGCAGACCCTCGGGGCAGGGGGGTATCTATGGCTACACCTTC.

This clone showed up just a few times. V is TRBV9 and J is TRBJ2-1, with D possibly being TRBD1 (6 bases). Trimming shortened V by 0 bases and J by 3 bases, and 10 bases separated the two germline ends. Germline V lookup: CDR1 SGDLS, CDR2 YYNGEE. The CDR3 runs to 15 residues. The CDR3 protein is CASSVDGTHYNEQFF. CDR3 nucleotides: TGTGCCAGCAGCGTAGATGGGACACACTACAATGAGCAGTTCTTC.

The CDR3 region is CAISEGLIAVNEKLFF. The DNA for the CDR3 is TGTGCCATCAGTGAGGGGCTAATCGCAGTTAATGAAAAACTGTTTTTT. This chain connects TRBV10-3 to TRBJ1-4; D remains ambiguous. This CDR3 has 16 residues. Per germline, CDR1 ENHRY and CDR2 SYGVKD. V dropped 2 bases and J dropped 4 bases, with 14 bases sitting between them.

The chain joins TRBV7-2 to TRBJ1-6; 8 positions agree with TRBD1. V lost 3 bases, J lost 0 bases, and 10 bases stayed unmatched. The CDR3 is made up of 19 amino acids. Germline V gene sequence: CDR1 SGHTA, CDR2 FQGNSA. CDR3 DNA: TGTGCCAGCAGCTTGAGGAGGCAGGGGGCGGACTCCTATAATTCACCCCTCCACTTT. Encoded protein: CASSLRRQGADSYNSPLHF.

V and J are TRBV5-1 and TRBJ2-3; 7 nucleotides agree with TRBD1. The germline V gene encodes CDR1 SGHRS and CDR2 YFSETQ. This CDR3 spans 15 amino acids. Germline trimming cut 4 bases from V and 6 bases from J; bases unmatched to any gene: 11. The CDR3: CASSVTGDSGDTQYF. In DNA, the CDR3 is TGCGCCAGCAGCGTAACAGGGGACAGTGGGGATACGCAGTATTTT.

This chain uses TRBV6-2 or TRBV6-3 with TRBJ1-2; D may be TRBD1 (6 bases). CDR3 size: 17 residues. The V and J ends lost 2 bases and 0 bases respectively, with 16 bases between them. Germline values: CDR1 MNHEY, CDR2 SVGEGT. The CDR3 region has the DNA TGTGCCAGCAGTTACGTTGGACAGCCGAGGACTAACTATGGCTACACCTTC. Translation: CASSYVGQPRTNYGYTF.

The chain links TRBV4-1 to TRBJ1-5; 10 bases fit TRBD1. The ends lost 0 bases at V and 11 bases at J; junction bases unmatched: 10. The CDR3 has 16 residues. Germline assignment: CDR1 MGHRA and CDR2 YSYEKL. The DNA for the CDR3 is TGCGCCAGCAGCCAAGATGCGACAGGGGGCTTAGGAGCCCAGCATTTT. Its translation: CASSQDATGGLGAQHF.

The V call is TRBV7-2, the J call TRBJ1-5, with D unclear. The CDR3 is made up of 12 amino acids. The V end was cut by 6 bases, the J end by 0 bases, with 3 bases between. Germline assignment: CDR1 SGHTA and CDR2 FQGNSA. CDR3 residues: CASSNSNQPQHF. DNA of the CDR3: TGTGCCAGCAGTAATAGCAATCAGCCCCAGCATTTT.

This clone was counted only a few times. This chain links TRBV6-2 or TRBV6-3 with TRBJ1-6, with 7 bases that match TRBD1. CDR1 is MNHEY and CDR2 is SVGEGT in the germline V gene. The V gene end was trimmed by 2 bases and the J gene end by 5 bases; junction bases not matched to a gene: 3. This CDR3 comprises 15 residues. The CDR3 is CASSYEGADNSPLHF. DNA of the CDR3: TGTGCCAGCAGTTACGAGGGGGCGGATAATTCACCCCTCCACTTT.

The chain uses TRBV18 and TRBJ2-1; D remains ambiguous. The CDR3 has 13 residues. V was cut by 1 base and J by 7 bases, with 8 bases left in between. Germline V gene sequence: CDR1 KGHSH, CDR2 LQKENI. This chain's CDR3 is CASSPRPDNEQFF. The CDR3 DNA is TGTGCCAGCTCACCACGCCCAGATAATGAGCAGTTCTTC.